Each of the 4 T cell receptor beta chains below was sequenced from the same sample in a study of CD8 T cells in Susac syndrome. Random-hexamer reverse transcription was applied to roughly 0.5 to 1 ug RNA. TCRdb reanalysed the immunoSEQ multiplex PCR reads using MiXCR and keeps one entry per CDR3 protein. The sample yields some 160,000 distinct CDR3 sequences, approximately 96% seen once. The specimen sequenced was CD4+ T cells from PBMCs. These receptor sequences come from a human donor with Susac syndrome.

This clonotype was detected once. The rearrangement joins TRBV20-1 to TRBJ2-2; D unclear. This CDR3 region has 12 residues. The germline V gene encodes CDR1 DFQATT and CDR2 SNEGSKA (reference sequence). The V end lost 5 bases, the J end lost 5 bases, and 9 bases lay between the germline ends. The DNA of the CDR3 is TGCAGTGCTCCCCTCCGGACCGGGGAGCTGTTTTTT. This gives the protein CSAPLRTGELFF.

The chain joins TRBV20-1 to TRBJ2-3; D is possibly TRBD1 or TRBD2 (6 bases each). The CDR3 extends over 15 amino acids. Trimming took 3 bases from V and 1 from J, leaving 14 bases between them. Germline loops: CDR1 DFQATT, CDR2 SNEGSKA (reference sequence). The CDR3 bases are TGCAGTGCTAGGAGGGGGGCGGAGGGCACAGATACGCAGTATTTT. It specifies CSARRGAEGTDTQYF.

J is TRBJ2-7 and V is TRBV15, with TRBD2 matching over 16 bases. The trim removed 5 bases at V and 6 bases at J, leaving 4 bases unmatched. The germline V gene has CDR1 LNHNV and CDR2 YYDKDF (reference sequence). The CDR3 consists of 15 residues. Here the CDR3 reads CATSGTSGRAREQYF. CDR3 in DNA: TGTGCCACCAGCGGGACTAGCGGGAGGGCCCGCGAGCAGTACTTC. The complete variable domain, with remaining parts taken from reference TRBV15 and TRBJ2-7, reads DAMVIQNPRYQVTQFGKPVTLSCSQTLNHNVMYWYQQKSSQAPKLLFHYYDKDFNNEADTPDNFQSRRPNTSFCFLDIRSPGLGDTAMYLCATSGTSGRAREQYFGPGTRLTVT.

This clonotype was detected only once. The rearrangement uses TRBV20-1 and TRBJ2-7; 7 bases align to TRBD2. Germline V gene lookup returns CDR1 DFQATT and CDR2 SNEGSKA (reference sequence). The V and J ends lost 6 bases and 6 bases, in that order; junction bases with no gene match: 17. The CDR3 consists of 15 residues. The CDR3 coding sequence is TGCAGTGCCCCACCCCCGGACGGGGGGACGGGCGAGCAGTACTTC. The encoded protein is CSAPPPDGGTGEQYF.